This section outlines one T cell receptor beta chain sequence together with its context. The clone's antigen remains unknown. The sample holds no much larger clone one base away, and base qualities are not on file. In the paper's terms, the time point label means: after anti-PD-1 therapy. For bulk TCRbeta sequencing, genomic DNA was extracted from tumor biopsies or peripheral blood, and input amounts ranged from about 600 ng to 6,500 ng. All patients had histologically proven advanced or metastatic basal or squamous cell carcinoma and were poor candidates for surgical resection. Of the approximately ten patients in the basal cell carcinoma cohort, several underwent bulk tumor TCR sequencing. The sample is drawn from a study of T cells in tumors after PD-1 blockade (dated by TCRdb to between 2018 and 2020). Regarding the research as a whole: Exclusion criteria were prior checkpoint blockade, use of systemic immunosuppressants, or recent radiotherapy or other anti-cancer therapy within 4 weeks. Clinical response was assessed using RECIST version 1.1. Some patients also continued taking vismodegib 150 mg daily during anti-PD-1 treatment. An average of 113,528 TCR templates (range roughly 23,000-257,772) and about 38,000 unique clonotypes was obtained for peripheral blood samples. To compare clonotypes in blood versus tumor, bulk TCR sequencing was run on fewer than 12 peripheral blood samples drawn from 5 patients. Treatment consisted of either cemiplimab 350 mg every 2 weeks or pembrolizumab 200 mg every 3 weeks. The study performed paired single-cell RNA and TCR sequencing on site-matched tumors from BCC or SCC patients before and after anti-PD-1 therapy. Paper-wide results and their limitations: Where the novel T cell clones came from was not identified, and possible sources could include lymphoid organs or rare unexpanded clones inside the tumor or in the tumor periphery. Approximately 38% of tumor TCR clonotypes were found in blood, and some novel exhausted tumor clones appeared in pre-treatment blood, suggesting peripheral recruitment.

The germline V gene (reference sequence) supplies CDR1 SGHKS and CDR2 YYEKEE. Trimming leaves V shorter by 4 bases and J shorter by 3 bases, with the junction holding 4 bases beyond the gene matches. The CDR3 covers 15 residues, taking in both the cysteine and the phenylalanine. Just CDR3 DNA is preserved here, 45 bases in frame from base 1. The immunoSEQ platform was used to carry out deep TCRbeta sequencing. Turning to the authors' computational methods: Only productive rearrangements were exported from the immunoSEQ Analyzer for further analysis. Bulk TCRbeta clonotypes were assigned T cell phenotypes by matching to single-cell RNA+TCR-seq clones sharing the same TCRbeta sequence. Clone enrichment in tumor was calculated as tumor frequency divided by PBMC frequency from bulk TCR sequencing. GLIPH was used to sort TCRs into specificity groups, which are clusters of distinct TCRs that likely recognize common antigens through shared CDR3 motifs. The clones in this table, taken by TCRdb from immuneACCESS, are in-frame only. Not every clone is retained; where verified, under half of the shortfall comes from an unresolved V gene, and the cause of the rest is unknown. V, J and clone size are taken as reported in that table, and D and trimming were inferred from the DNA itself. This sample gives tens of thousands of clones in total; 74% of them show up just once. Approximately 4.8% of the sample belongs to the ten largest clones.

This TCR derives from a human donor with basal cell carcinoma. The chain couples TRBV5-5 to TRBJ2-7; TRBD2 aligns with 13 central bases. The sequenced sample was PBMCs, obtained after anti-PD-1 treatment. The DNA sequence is TGTGCCAGCAGCACCTGGACTAGCGGGGGCTACGAGCAGTACTTC. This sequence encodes CASSTWTSGGYEQYF.